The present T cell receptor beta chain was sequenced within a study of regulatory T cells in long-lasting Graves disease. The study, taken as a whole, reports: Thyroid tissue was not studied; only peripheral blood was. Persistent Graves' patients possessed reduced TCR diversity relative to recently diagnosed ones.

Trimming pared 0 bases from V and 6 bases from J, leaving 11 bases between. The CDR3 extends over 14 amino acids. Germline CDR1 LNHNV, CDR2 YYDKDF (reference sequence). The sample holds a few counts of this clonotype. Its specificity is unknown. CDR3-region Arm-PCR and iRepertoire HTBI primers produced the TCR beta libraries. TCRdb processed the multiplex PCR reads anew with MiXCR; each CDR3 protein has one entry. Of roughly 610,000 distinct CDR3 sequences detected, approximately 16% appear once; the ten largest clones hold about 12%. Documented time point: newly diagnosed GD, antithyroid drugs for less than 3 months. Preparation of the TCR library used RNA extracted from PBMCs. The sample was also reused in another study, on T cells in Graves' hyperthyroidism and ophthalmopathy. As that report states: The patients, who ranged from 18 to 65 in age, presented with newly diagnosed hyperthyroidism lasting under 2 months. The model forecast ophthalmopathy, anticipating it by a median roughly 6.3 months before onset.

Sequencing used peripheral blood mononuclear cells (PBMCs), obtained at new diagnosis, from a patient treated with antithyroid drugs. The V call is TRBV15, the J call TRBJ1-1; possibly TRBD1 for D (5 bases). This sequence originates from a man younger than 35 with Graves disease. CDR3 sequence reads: CATSRDLGTPEAFF. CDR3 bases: TGTGCCACCAGCAGAGATTTGGGGACTCCTGAAGCTTTCTTT.